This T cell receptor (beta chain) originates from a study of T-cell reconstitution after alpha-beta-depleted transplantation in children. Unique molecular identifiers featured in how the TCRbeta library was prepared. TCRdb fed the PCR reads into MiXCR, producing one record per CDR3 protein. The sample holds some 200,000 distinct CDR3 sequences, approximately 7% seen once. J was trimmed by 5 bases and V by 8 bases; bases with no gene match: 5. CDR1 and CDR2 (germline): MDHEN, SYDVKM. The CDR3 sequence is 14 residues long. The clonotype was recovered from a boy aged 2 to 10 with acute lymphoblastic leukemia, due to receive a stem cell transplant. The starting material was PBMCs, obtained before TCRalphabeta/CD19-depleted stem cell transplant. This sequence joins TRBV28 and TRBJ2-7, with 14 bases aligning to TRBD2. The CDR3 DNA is TGTGCCAGCCGGACTAGCGGGAGGTCAGACGAGCAGTACTTC. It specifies CASRTSGRSDEQYF.